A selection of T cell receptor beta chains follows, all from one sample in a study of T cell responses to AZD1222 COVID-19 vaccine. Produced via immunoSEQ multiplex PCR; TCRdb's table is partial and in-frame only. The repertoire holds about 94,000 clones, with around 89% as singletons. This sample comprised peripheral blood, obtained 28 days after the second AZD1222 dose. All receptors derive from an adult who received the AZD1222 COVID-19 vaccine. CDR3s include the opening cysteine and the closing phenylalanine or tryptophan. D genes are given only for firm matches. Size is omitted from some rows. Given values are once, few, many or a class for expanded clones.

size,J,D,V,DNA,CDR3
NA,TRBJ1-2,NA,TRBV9,TGTGCCAGCAGCGTAGCGCCAGGGAGAAACTATGGCTACACCTTC,CASSVAPGRNYGYTF
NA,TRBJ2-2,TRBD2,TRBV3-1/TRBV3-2,TGTGCCAGCAGCCAAGATCAACTAGCGGGAACCACCGGGGAGCTGTTTTTT,CASSQDQLAGTTGELFF
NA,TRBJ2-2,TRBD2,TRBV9,TGTGCCAGCAGCCCCCGGGGGGCGAACACCGGGGAGCTGTTTTTT,CASSPRGANTGELFF
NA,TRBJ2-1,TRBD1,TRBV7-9,TGTGCCAGCAGCCTGGACAGGACGAGGGGCAATGAGCAGTTCTTC,CASSLDRTRGNEQFF
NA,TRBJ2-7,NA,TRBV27,TGTGCCAGCAGTCCCCTCCGGCCCCGGAGGAACGAGCAGTACTTC,CASSPLRPRRNEQYF
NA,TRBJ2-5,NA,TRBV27,TGTGCCAGCAGTTTACGGGGTCGCGCGGAGACCCAGTACTTC,CASSLRGRAETQYF
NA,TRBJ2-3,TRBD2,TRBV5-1,TGCGCCAGCAGCTTGGTGCGGGGGGTAGCAGATACGCAGTATTTT,CASSLVRGVADTQYF
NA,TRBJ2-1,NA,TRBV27,TGTGCCACCGTTGCCGGGACCCCCAGGGAGGATGAGCAGTTCTTC,CATVAGTPREDEQFF
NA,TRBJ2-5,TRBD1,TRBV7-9,TGTGCCAGCAGCCGATGGACAGGGTACCAAGAGACCCAGTACTTC,CASSRWTGYQETQYF
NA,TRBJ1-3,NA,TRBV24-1,TGTGCCACCAGTGGGACGCCGTCTGGAAACACCATATATTTT,CATSGTPSGNTIYF
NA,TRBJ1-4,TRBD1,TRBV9,TGTGCCAGCAGCGTAGAGGGGACAGGAGCTAATGAAAAACTGTTTTTT,CASSVEGTGANEKLFF
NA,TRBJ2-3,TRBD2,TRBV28,TGTGCCAGCAGTGAACGGACCGGGACTAGCGGGGGGGCCCCCGATACGCAGTATTTT,CASSERTGTSGGAPDTQYF
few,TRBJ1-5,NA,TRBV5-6,TGTGCCAGCAGCTTGGGGTTCAATCAGCCCCAGCATTTT,CASSLGFNQPQHF
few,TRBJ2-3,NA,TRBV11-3,TGTGCCAGCAGCTTCGACGGAAGCACAGATACGCAGTATTTT,CASSFDGSTDTQYF
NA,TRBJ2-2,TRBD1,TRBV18,TGTGCCAGCTCACCACTCGGACAGGGGGTTAACACCGGGGAGCTGTTTTTT,CASSPLGQGVNTGELFF
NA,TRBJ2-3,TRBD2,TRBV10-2,TGCGCCAGCAGCCCTGGCGGGAGTAGGGATACGCAGTATTTT,CASSPGGSRDTQYF
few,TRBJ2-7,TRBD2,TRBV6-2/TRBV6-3,TGTGCCAGCAGTTACTCGACTAGCGGGAATCCCTACGAGCAGTACTTC,CASSYSTSGNPYEQYF
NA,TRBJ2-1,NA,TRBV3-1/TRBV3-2,TGTGCCAGCAGCCAAGGACGAGCCCGCGAGCAGTTCTTC,CASSQGRAREQFF
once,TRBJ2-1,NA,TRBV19,TGTGCCAGTAGTATCATAGCACAGGGATATTGGAATGAGCAGTTCTTC,CASSIIAQGYWNEQFF
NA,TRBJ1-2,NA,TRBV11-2,TGTGCCAGCAGTTCGACAGAGTCCTATGGCTACACCTTC,CASSSTESYGYTF
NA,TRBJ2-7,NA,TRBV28,TGTGCCAGCAGTCGGACAGTCTTCGGTTACGAGCAGTACTTC,CASSRTVFGYEQYF
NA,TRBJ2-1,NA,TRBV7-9,TGTGCCAGCAGCTTAGGAGGGACCCAAGGCAGTGAGCAGTTCTTC,CASSLGGTQGSEQFF
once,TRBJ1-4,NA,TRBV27,TGTGCCAGCAGTTCGCCCCTGGACAGTGGGAATGAAAAACTGTTTTTT,CASSSPLDSGNEKLFF
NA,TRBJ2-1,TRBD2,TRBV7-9,TGTGCCAGCAGTGGGCTAGCGGCCTACAATGAGCAGTTCTTC,CASSGLAAYNEQFF
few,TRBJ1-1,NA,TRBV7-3,TGTGCCAGCAGCTTACAGGGGAACACTGAAGCTTTCTTT,CASSLQGNTEAFF
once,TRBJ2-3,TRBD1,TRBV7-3,TGTGCCAGCAGCCGCCGGGACAGTCTAACAGATACGCAGTATTTT,CASSRRDSLTDTQYF
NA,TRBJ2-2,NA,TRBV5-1,TGCGCCAGCAGCTTGGGACACCGAACGAACACCGGGGAGCTGTTTTTT,CASSLGHRTNTGELFF
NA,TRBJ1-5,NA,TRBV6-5,TGTGCCAGCAGTTACTCGGGACACCTAAATCAGCCCCAGCATTTT,CASSYSGHLNQPQHF
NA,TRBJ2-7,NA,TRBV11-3,TGTGCCAGCAGCTTAGATCCCCGCAGAGCCGAGCAGTACTTC,CASSLDPRRAEQYF
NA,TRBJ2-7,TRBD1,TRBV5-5,TGTGCCAGCAGCTTGGAGGGACAGGGTTTCCTCTACGAGCAGTACTTC,CASSLEGQGFLYEQYF
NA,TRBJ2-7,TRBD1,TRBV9,TGTGCCAGCAGCGTCGGGACAGGGGGGAACTACGAGCAGTACTTC,CASSVGTGGNYEQYF
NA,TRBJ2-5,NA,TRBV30,TGTGCCTGGAGTGTTCGCGGGCAGCAAGAGACCCAGTACTTC,CAWSVRGQQETQYF
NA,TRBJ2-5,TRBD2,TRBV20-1,TGCAGTGCTAGTTCCCCGGGGGGTCCCTTTCGGGAGACCCAGTACTTC,CSASSPGGPFRETQYF
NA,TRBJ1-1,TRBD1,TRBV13,TGTGCCAGCAGCTTAGAGACAGGGTTCACTGAAGCTTTCTTT,CASSLETGFTEAFF
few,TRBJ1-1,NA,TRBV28,TGTGCCAGCAGCACTCAGATCAGGGTTAAGGACACTGAAGCTTTCTTT,CASSTQIRVKDTEAFF
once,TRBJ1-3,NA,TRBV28,TGTGCCAGCAGCCAAACTGAGGGGTACGGAAACACCATATATTTT,CASSQTEGYGNTIYF
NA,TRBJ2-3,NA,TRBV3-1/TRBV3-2,TGTGCCAGCAGCCCCTCCGGAGATACGCAGTATTTT,CASSPSGDTQYF
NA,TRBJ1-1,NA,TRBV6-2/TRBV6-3,TGTGCCAGCAGTTATAGTGAGAGCACTGAAGCTTTCTTT,CASSYSESTEAFF
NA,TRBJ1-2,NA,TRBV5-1,TGCGCCAGCAGCCAGGAGAACTATGGCTACACCTTC,CASSQENYGYTF
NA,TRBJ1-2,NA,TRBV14,TGTGCCAGCAGCCAAGGGACAGTTTCGGGGTATGGCTACACCTTC,CASSQGTVSGYGYTF
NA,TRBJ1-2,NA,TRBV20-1,TGCAGTGCTAGTGTTCCAGGAGGCTATGGCTACACCTTC,CSASVPGGYGYTF
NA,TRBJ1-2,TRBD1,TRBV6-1,TGTGCCAGCAGTGAACGTGGGACAGGGAGCTATGGCTACACCTTC,CASSERGTGSYGYTF
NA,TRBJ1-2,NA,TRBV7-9,TGTGCCAGCAGCCCTGGGAGTACGTATGGCTACACCTTC,CASSPGSTYGYTF
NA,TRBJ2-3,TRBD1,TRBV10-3,TGTGCCATCAGTGACAACAGGGGTCCAGATACGCAGTATTTT,CAISDNRGPDTQYF
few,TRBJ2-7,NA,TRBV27,TGTGCCAGCAGCCGGGGGCTCCGCTACGAGCAGTACTTC,CASSRGLRYEQYF
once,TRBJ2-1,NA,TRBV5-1,TGCGCCAGCAGCTTGGGATCGTACAATGAGCAGTTCTTC,CASSLGSYNEQFF
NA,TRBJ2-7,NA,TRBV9,TGTGCCAGCAGCGTAGGCCGGGGACCCTACGAGCAGTACTTC,CASSVGRGPYEQYF
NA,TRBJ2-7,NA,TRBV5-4,TGTGCCAGCAGCTTGGAACAGGGAAAGGGCGAGCAGTACTTC,CASSLEQGKGEQYF